Sequencing of this T cell receptor (beta chain) was carried out in a study of blood T cell repertoires in COVID-19. Study information: COVID-19 samples, acute and convalescent, were from the United States, Italy and Spain. Sources were T cells, B-cell-depleted T cells, or PBMCs; the material itself was cDNA or gDNA.

V lost 3 bases to trimming and J lost 10 bases; unmatched junction nucleotides: 15. This CDR3 comprises 16 residues. The germline gives CDR1 SGHRS, CDR2 YFSETQ. Sequenced by immunoSEQ multiplex PCR; TCRdb stores in-frame clones only, minus some. The repertoire holds roughly 150,000 clones, with around nine tenths as singletons. This clone came up a few times. The sequencing input was peripheral blood. The chain joins TRBV5-1 to TRBJ2-1; 8 nucleotides agree with TRBD1. This sequence was found in a middle-aged man who had recovered from COVID-19. CDR3 nucleotides: TGCGCCAGCAGCTCCGGAATGCAGGGGGCGCTTGGGGAGCAGTTCTTC. Protein product: CASSSGMQGALGEQFF. The variable domain in full, completed from reference TRBV5-1 and TRBJ2-1, reads KAGVTQTPRYLIKTRGQQVTLSCSPISGHRSVSWYQQTPGQGLQFLFEYFSETQRNKGNFPGRFSGRQFSNSRSEMNVSTLELGDSALYLCASSSGMQGALGEQFFGPGTRLTVL.